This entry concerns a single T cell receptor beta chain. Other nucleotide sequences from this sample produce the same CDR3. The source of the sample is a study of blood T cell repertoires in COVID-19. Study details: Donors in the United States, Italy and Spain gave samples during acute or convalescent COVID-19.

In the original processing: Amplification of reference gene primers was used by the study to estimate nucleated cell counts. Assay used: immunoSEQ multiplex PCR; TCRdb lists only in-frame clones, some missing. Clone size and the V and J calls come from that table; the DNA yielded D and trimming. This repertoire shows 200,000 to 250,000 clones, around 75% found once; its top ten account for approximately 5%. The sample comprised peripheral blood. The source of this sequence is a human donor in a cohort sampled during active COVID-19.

In DNA, the CDR3 is TGCAGCGTAGGACTAAGCTACGAGCAGTACTTC. Encoded protein: CSVGLSYEQYF. The rearrangement joins TRBV29-1 to TRBJ2-7, with D tentatively TRBD2 (6 bases). CDR1 and CDR2 (germline): SQVTM, ANQGSEA. V gave up 6 bases and J gave up 3 bases, with 9 bases separating them. The CDR3 extends over 11 amino acids.